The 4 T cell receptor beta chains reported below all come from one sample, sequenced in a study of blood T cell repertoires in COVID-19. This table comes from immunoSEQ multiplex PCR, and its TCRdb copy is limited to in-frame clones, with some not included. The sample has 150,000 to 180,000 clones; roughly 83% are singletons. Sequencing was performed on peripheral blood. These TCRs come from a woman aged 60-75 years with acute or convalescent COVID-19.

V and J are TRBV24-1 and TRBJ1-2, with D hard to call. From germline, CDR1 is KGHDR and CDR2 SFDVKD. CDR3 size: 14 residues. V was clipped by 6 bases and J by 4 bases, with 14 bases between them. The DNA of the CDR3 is TGTGCCACCAGTAGCGGTCAGGCAGGCTATGGCTACACCTTC. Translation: CATSSGQAGYGYTF.

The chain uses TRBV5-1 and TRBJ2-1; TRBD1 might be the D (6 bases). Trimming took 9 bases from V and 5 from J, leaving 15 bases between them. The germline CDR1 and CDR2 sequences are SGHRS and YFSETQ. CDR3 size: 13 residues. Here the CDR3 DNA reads TGCGCCACCGCTCCGGACAGAAACAATGAGCAGTTCTTC. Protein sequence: CATAPDRNNEQFF.

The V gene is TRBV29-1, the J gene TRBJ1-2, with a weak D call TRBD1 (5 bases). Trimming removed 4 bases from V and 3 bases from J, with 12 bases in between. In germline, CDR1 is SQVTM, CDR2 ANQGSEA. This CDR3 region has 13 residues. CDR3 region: CSVAQGADYGYTF. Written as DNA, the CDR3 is TGCAGCGTTGCCCAGGGCGCAGACTATGGCTACACCTTC.

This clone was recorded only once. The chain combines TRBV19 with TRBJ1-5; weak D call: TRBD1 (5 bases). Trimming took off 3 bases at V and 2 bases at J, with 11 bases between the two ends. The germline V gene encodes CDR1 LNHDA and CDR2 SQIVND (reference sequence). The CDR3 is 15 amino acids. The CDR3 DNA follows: TGTGCCAGTAGTATGAGCCCGGGGGGCAATCAGCCCCAGCATTTT. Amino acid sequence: CASSMSPGGNQPQHF.